A selection of T cell receptor beta chains follows, all from one sample in a study of beta chain features in type 1 diabetes. Repertoires were generated with immunoSEQ multiplex PCR, while TCRdb's copy carries only in-frame clones and drops some. Of 150,000 to 190,000 clones listed, 11% are singletons. Sequencing input: central memory CD4+ T cells from blood. The receptors come from a man between 18 and 35 years old in good health. The CDR3 runs from the conserved cysteine through the conserved F or W. Each record gives: V gene, J gene, D gene, clone size, CDR3 length, CDR3 protein, CDR3 DNA. The D gene is left open where the match is weak. Expanded clones get a size class; other rows say once, few or many, or leave the size out.

TRBV6-5	TRBJ1-2	TRBD1	-	14	CASSYQVDRVGYTF	TGTGCCAGCAGTTACCAAGTGGACAGGGTTGGCTACACCTTC
TRBV2	TRBJ2-5	-	few	15	CASRTGGGLQETQYF	TGTGCCAGCAGGACAGGAGGAGGACTACAAGAGACCCAGTACTTC
TRBV9	TRBJ2-3	TRBD2	few	17	CASSVVGSGSGTDTQYF	TGTGCCAGCAGCGTAGTCGGTAGCGGGAGCGGGACAGATACGCAGTATTTT
TRBV4-3	TRBJ2-7	-	-	17	CASSHTTTGRLTYEQYF	TGCGCCAGCAGCCACACCACTACAGGGCGCCTAACCTACGAGCAGTACTTC
TRBV9	TRBJ2-5	TRBD2	few	16	CASSPRISSGQETQYF	TGTGCCAGCAGCCCCCGGATCTCTAGCGGCCAAGAGACCCAGTACTTC
TRBV7-9	TRBJ2-7	TRBD2	many	15	CASSLGYSGGNEQYF	TGTGCCAGCAGCTTAGGTTACAGCGGGGGCAACGAGCAGTACTTC
TRBV9	TRBJ2-2	-	-	15	CASSVGDSLAGELFF	TGTGCCAGCAGCGTAGGGGACTCCCTAGCGGGGGAGCTGTTTTTT
TRBV27	TRBJ1-2	-	many	13	CASSLWGGNGYTF	TGTGCCAGCAGTTTATGGGGAGGAAATGGCTACACCTTC
TRBV29-1	TRBJ1-4	-	many	12	CSAGSGQEKLFF	TGCAGCGCCGGTAGTGGGCAAGAAAAACTGTTTTTT
TRBV15	TRBJ2-3	-	few	18	CATSRDLPGSASTDTQYF	TGTGCCACCAGCAGAGATCTCCCGGGGTCCGCAAGCACAGATACGCAGTATTTT
TRBV29-1	TRBJ1-4	TRBD1	-	15	CSVVPVGTGGEKLFF	TGCAGCGTTGTGCCGGTCGGGACAGGGGGTGAAAAACTGTTTTTT
TRBV5-1	TRBJ2-5	TRBD1	-	14	CASTDRGRPETQYF	TGCGCCAGCACAGACAGGGGGCGTCCAGAGACCCAGTACTTC
TRBV4-1	TRBJ2-5	-	few	15	CASSRTRDTQETQYF	TGCGCCAGCAGCCGAACTCGGGACACCCAAGAGACCCAGTACTTC
TRBV11-2	TRBJ2-3	TRBD2	-	16	CASSVGASGRQDTQYF	TGTGCCAGCAGCGTGGGGGCTAGCGGGAGGCAAGATACGCAGTATTTT
TRBV28	TRBJ1-4	TRBD1	many	16	CASRPIGTGSDEKLFF	TGTGCCAGCAGACCTATCGGGACAGGGAGTGACGAAAAACTGTTTTTT
TRBV27	TRBJ2-7	-	-	15	CASSFRPGRSYEQYF	TGTGCCAGCAGTTTCCGCCCAGGCAGATCCTACGAGCAGTACTTC
TRBV2	TRBJ1-2	-	-	13	CARARTFGYGYTF	TGTGCCAGAGCGAGGACTTTCGGTTATGGCTACACCTTC
TRBV19	TRBJ2-1	TRBD2	few	16	CASSIDGSGSRNEQFF	TGTGCCAGTAGTATAGATGGGAGCGGGAGCCGAAATGAGCAGTTCTTC
TRBV5-1	TRBJ1-2	-	-	14	CASSLGLSDYGYTF	TGCGCCAGCAGCTTGGGACTTTCAGACTATGGCTACACCTTC
TRBV5-1	TRBJ1-2	-	-	14	CASHPSDLNYGYTF	TGCGCCAGCCATCCGTCGGATCTTAACTATGGCTACACCTTC
TRBV6-1	TRBJ2-5	-	once	13	CASSEMVGETQYF	TGTGCCAGCAGTGAAATGGTAGGAGAGACCCAGTACTTC
TRBV7-2	TRBJ2-5	-	-	15	CASSLKQFGQETQYF	TGTGCCAGCAGCTTAAAACAGTTTGGTCAAGAGACCCAGTACTTC
TRBV18	TRBJ1-1	-	-	11	CASSPQSEAFF	TGTGCCAGCTCACCACAATCTGAAGCTTTCTTT
TRBV7-2	TRBJ2-7	-	many	12	CASSFRVLEQYF	TGTGCCAGCAGCTTTCGGGTTTTGGAGCAGTACTTC
TRBV5-4	TRBJ2-5	-	-	15	CASSLVPGKGETQYF	TGTGCCAGCAGCTTGGTGCCTGGGAAGGGAGAGACCCAGTACTTC
TRBV11-1	TRBJ2-5	TRBD1	few	17	CASSPWLGRGLKETQYF	TGTGCCAGCAGCCCCTGGCTGGGCAGGGGGCTAAAAGAGACCCAGTACTTC
TRBV11-1	TRBJ1-2	-	many	15	CASSSRSSTNYGYTF	TGTGCCAGCAGCTCGAGGAGTTCTACTAACTATGGCTACACCTTC
TRBV7-2	TRBJ1-3	TRBD1	few	14	CASSPSTGFNTIYF	TGTGCCAGCAGCCCATCGACAGGGTTTAACACCATATATTTT
TRBV25-1	TRBJ2-7	TRBD2	-	15	CASRPQAGGLYEQYF	TGTGCCAGCAGGCCCCAAGCGGGAGGGCTGTACGAGCAGTACTTC
TRBV7-3	TRBJ2-1	-	few	14	CASSPSQGGNEQFF	TGTGCCAGCAGCCCCTCCCAGGGGGGGAATGAGCAGTTCTTC
TRBV30	TRBJ1-4	-	few	13	CAWRRGRDEKLFF	TGTGCCTGGCGACGGGGGAGGGATGAAAAACTGTTTTTT
TRBV30	TRBJ1-1	TRBD1	many	11	CAWSRQGEAFF	TGTGCCTGGAGTCGACAGGGTGAAGCTTTCTTT
TRBV7-7	TRBJ2-1	-	few	13	CASSVGLRNEQFF	TGTGCTAGCAGCGTGGGACTGAGAAATGAGCAGTTCTTC
TRBV4-2	TRBJ2-7	-	few	17	CASSQEGFSRRPYEQYF	TGTGCCAGCAGCCAAGAAGGGTTTAGTCGGAGGCCCTACGAGCAGTACTTC
TRBV4-1	TRBJ2-1	-	-	15	CASSQEQSSYNEQFF	TGCGCCAGCAGCCAAGAGCAGAGCTCCTACAATGAGCAGTTCTTC
TRBV14	TRBJ2-5	-	few	14	CASSQGPKQETQYF	TGTGCCAGCAGCCAAGGTCCCAAGCAAGAGACCCAGTACTTC
TRBV29-1	TRBJ1-2	TRBD1	-	14	CSVDRGLGDYGYTF	TGCAGCGTGGACAGGGGATTGGGAGACTATGGCTACACCTTC
TRBV18	TRBJ1-2	-	-	13	CASSPGTNDGYTF	TGTGCCAGCTCACCGGGGACAAATGATGGCTACACCTTC
TRBV7-3	TRBJ2-1	TRBD1	-	14	CASSSPTTGFGQFF	TGTGCCAGCAGCTCGCCCACGACAGGGTTCGGGCAGTTCTTC
TRBV14	TRBJ2-7	-	few	15	CASSQGRGIPYEQYF	TGTGCCAGCAGCCAAGGTCGGGGGATACCCTACGAGCAGTACTTC
TRBV9	TRBJ2-3	-	few	13	CASSVRGADTQYF	TGTGCCAGCAGCGTGAGAGGAGCAGATACGCAGTATTTT